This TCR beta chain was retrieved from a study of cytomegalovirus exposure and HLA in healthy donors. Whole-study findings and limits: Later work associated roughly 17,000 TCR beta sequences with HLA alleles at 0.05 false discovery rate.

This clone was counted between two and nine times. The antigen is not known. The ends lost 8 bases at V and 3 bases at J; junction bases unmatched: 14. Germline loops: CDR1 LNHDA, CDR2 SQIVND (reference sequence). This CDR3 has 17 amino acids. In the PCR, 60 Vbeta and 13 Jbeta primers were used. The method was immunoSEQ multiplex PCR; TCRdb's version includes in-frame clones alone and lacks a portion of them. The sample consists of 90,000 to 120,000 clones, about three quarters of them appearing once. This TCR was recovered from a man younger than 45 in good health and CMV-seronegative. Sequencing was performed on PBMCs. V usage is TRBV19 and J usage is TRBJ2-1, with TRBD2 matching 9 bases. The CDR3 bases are TGTGCCAGTGCCAAAATAGGGGTAGCGGGAGTCTACAATGAGCAGTTCTTC. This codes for CASAKIGVAGVYNEQFF.